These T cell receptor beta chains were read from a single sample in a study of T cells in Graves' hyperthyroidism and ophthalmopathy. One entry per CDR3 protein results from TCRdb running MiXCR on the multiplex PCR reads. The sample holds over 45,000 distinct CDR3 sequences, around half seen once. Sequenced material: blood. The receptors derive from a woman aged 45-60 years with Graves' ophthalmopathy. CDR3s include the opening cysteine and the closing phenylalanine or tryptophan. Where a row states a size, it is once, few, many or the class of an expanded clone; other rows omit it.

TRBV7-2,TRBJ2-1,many,CASSLATGTGALNEQFF
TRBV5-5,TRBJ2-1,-,CARSFGRGGHEQFF
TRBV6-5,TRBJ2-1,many,CASSYLGGRGNEQFF
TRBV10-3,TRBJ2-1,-,CAISRHTNEQLF
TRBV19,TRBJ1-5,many,CASSMRVGRASNQPQHF
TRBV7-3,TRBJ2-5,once,CASNPGTGWETQYF
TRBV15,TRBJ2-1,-,CATSRDRLVRIF
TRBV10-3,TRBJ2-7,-,CAISESGEPYEQYF
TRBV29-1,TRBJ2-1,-,CSVGEGRARQFF
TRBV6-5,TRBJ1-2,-,CASSYGTPLLGYTF
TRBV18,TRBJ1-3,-,CASSPQGQHFSGNTIYF
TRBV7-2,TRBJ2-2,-,CASSLTAGAGELFF
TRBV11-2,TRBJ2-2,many,CASRPQGANTGELFF
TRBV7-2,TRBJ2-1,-,CASSFNPGQLF
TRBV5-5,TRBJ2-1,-,CAGSLAIQVSYNEQFF
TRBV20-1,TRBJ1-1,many,CSARTGPPDTEAFF
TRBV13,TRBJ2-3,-,CASSPEGGTQYF
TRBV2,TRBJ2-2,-,CASTRVSGELFF
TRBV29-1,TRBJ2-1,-,CSATPGAHNYEQFF
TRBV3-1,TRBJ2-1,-,CASSQGGVPYNEQFF
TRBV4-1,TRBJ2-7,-,CASSRGLAGRYEQYF
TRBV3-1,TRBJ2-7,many,CASSKTSDREYEQYF
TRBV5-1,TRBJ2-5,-,CASSLLKGRGYGETQYF
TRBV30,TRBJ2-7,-,CAWSVGLQYEQYF
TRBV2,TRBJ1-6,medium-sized,CASRSTGGFVSPLHF
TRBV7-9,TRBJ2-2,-,CASSLRLGNTGELFF
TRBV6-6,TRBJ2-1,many,CASSYELAEQFF
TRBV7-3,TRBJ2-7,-,CASSQTGADTDEQYF
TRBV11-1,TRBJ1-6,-,CASSSDSHSYNSPFHF
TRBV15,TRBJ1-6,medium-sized,CATSRQGSSPLHF
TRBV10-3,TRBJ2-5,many,CAISEGAPPTQYF
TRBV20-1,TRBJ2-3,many,CSATLAGGPLPQDTQYF
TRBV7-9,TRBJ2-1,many,CASSLSRGLGYNEQFF
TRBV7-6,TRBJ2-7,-,CASSLLVADNHYEQYF
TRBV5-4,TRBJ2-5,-,CASSLVSRSKKTQYF